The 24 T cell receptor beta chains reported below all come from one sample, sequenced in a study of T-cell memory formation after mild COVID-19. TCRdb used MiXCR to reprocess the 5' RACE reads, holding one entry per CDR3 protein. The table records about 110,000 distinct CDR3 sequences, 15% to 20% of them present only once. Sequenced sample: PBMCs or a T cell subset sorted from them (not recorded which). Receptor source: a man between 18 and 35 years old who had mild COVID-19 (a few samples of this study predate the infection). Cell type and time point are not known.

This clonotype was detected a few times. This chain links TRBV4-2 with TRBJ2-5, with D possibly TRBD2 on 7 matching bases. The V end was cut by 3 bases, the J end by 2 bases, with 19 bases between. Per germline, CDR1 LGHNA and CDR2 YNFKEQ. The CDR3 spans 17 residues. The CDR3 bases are TGTGCCAGCAGCCAGTCGGGGGGCAGGAGGGGTCAAGAGACCCAGTACTTC. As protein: CASSQSGGRRGQETQYF.

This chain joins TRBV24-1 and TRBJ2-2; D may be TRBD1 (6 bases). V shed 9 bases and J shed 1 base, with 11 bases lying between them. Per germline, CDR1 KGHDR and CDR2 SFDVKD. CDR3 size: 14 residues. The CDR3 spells CATARTENTGELFF. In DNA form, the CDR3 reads TGTGCCACCGCGCGGACAGAGAACACCGGGGAGCTGTTTTTT.

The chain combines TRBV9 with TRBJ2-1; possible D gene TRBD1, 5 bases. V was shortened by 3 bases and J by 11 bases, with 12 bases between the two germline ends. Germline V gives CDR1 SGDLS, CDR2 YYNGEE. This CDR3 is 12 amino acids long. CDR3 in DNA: TGTGCCAGCAGCGAAGAGCTGGGGCAGCAGTTCTTC. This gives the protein CASSEELGQQFF. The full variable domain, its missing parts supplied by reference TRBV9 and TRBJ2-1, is DSGVTQTPKHLITATGQRVTLRCSPRSGDLSVYWYQQSLDQGLQFLIQYYNGEERAKGNILERFSAQQFPDLHSELNLSSLELGDSALYFCASSEELGQQFFGPGTRLTVL.

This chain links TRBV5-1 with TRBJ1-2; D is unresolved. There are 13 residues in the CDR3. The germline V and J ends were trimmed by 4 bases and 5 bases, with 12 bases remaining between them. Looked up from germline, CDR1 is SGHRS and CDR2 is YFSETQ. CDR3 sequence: CASSGVRSYGYTF. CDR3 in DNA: TGCGCCAGCAGCGGGGTCAGGAGTTATGGCTACACCTTC.

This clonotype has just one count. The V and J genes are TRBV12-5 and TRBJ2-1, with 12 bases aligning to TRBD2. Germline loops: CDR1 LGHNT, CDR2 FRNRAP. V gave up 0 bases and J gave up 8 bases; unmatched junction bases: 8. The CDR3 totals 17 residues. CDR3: CASGLVIASGGADEQFF. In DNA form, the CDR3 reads TGTGCTAGTGGTTTGGTAATAGCTAGCGGGGGGGCCGATGAGCAGTTCTTC.

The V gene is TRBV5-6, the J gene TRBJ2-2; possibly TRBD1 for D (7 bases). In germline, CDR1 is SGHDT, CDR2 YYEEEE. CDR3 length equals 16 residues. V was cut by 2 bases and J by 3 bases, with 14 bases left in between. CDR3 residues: CASSFGGGAYTGELFF. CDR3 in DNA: TGTGCCAGCAGCTTTGGAGGGGGCGCGTACACCGGGGAGCTGTTTTTT.

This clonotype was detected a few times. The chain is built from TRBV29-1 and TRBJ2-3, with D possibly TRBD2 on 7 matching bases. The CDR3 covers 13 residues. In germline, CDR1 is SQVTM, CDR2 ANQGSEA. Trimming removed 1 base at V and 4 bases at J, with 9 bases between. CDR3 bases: TGCAGCGTTGAAGGGGGGGGCGCAGATACGCAGTATTTT. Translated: CSVEGGGADTQYF.

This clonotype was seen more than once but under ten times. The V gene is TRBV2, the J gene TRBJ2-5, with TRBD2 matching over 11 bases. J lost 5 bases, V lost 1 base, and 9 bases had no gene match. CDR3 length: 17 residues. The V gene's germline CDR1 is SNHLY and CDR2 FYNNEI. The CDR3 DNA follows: TGTGCCAGCAGTGAAGAAGGTAGCGGGGGGGCCTTGGAGACCCAGTACTTC. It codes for CASSEEGSGGALETQYF.

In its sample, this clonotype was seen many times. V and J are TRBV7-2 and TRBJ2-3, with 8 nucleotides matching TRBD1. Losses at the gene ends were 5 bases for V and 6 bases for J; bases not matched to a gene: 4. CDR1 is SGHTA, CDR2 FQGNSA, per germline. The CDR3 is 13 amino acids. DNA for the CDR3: TGTGCCAGCAGCGACAGGGGCTCGGATACGCAGTATTTT. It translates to CASSDRGSDTQYF.

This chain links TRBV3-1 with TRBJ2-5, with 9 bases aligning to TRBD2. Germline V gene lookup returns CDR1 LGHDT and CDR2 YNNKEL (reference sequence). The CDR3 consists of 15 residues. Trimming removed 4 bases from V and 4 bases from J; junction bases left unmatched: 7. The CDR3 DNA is TGTGCCAGCAGCCTAGCGGGGGCTGGGATAGAGACCCAGTACTTC. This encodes CASSLAGAGIETQYF.

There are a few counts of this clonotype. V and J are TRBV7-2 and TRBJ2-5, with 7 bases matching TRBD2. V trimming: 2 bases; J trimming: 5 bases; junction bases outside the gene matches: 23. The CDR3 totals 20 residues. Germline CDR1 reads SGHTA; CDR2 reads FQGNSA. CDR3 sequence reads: CASSLFSSPIGGGGFETQYF. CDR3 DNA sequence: TGTGCCAGCAGCTTATTTTCCTCCCCGATCGGCGGGGGAGGTTTTGAGACCCAGTACTTC.

The CDR3 here is CAISESRGLDTEAFF. Here the CDR3 DNA reads TGTGCCATCAGTGAGTCAAGAGGGTTAGACACTGAAGCTTTCTTT. The V gene is TRBV10-3, the J gene TRBJ1-1; D is unclear. The germline gives CDR1 ENHRY, CDR2 SYGVKD. The V end lost 0 bases, the J end lost 3 bases, and 11 bases lay between the germline ends. The CDR3 is 15 amino acids.

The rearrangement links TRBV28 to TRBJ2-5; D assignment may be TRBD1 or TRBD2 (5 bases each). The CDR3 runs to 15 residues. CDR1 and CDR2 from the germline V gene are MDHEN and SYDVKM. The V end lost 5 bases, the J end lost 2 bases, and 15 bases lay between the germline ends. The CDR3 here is CASSGRGAAQETQYF. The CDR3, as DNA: TGTGCCAGCAGTGGGCGAGGGGCAGCTCAAGAGACCCAGTACTTC.

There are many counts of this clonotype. The CDR3 reads CASSLDYQETQYF. CDR3 nucleotide sequence: TGTGCCAGCAGCTTGGACTATCAAGAGACCCAGTACTTC. The chain combines TRBV7-3 with TRBJ2-5, with a possible D match to TRBD2 (6 bases). Deletions cut 3 bases from V and 2 bases from J, with 7 bases between. The CDR3 is made up of 13 amino acids. CDR1 is SGHTA, CDR2 FQGTGA, per germline.

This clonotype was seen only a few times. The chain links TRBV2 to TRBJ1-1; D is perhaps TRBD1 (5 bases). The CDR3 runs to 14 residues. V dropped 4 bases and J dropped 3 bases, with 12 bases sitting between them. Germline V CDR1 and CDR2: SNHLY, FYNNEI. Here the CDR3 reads CASSAGPADTEAFF. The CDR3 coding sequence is TGTGCCAGCAGTGCAGGGCCGGCTGACACTGAAGCTTTCTTT.

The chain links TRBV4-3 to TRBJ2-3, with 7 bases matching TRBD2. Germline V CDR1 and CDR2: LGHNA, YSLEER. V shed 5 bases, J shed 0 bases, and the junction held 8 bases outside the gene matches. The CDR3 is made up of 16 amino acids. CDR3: CASSTTGGISTDTQYF. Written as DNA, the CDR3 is TGCGCCAGCAGCACCACGGGGGGAATTAGCACAGATACGCAGTATTTT.

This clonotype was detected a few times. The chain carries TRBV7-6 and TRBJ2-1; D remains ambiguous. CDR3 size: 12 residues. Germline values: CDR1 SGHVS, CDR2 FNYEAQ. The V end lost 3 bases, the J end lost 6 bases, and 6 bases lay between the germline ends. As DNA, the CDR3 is TGTGCCAGCAGCTTGAACTTCAATGAGCAGTTCTTC. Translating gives CASSLNFNEQFF.

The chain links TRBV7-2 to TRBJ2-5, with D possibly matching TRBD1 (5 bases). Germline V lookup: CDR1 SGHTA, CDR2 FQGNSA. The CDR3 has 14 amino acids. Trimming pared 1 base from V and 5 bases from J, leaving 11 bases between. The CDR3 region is CASSLVRQGETQYF. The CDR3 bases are TGTGCCAGCAGCTTAGTCCGGCAGGGTGAGACCCAGTACTTC.

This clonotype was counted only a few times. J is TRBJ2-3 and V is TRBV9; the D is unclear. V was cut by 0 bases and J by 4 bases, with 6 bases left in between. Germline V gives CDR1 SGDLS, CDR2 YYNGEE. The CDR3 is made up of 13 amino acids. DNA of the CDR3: TGTGCCAGCAGCGTAGATTCGGCAGATACGCAGTATTTT. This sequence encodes CASSVDSADTQYF.

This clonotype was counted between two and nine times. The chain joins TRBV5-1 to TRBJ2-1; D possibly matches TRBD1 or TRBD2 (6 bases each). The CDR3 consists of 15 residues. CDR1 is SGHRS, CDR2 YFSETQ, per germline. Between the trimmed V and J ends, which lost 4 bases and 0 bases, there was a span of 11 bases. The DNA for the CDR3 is TGCGCCAGCAGCGGGGGGCTGAGCTCCTACAATGAGCAGTTCTTC. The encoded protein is CASSGGLSSYNEQFF. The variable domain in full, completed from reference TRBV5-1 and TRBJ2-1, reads KAGVTQTPRYLIKTRGQQVTLSCSPISGHRSVSWYQQTPGQGLQFLFEYFSETQRNKGNFPGRFSGRQFSNSRSEMNVSTLELGDSALYLCASSGGLSSYNEQFFGPGTRLTVL.

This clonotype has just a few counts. CDR3 DNA sequence: TGTGCCTGGAGTTGGGAGAACGAGCAGTACTTC. Translated, it gives CAWSWENEQYF. V usage is TRBV30 and J usage is TRBJ2-7; TRBD2 is a possible D gene (5 bases). The germline V gene has CDR1 GTSNPN and CDR2 SVGIG (reference sequence). The CDR3 totals 11 residues. Trimming stripped 2 bases from V and 5 bases from J, with 7 bases between. The full variable domain, rest sourced from reference TRBV30 and TRBJ2-7, is SQTIHQWPATLVQPVGSPLSLECTVEGTSNPNLYWYRQAAGRGLQLLFYSVGIGQISSEVPQNLSASRPQDRQFILSSKKLLLSDSGFYLCAWSWENEQYFGPGTRLTVT.

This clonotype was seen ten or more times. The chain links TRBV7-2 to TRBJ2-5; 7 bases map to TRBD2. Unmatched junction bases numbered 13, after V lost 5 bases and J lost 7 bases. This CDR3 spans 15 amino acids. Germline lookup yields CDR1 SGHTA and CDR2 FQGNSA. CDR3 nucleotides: TGTGCCAGCAGCGGTCGGACGGGGGGTGTATTGACCCAGTACTTC. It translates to CASSGRTGGVLTQYF.

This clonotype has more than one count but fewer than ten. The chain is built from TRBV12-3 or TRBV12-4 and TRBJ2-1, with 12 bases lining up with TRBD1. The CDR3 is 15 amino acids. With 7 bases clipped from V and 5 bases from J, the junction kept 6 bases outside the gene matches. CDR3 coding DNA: TGTGCCAGCAAGGTGGGACAGGGGGCACACAATGAGCAGTTCTTC. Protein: CASKVGQGAHNEQFF.

CDR3 nucleotide sequence: TGTGCCAGCAGCTTAGCAACTGGACTAGGCGGCTACACCTTC. Amino acid sequence: CASSLATGLGGYTF. V usage is TRBV7-2 and J usage is TRBJ1-2; D is uncertain. The V end lost 0 bases, the J end lost 8 bases, and 13 bases lay between the germline ends. The germline gives CDR1 SGHTA, CDR2 FQGNSA. This CDR3 region has 14 residues.